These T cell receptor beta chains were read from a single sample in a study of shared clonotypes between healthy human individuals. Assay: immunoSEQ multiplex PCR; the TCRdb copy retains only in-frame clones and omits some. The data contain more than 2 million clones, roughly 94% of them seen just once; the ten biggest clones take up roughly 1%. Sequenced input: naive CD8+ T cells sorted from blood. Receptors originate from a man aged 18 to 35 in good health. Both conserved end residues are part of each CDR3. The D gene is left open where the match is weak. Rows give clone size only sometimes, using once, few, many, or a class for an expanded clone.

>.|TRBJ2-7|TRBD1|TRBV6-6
TGTGCCAGCAGTTTCCGGGACAGGGGGCTAGAGCAGTACTTC
CASSFRDRGLEQYF
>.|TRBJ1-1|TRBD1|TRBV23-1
TGCGCCAGCAGCCCGTCGGACAGGGCGAACACTGAAGCTTTCTTT
CASSPSDRANTEAFF
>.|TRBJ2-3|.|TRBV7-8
TGTGCCAGCAGCCAAGAGAGCGGCGGGTTTAGCACAGATACGCAGTATTTT
CASSQESGGFSTDTQYF
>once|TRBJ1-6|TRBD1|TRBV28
TGTGCCAGCAGCCCCGACAGGGAGGGAGATTCACCCCTCCACTTT
CASSPDREGDSPLHF
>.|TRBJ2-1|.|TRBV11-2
TGTGCCAGCAGCTTGGGTCCGGGGTATCGTCACATGGACAATGAGCAGTTCTTC
CASSLGPGYRHMDNEQFF
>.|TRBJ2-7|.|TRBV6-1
TGTGCCAGCAGCCTAGGGGCCCTCTCCTACGAGCAGTACTTC
CASSLGALSYEQYF
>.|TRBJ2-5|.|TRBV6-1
TGTGCCAGCAGTGACCGAGGGACTTTCCAAGAGACCCAGTACTTC
CASSDRGTFQETQYF
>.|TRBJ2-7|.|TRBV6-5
TGTGCCAGCAGTTTTGGGGCGCTAGCGTCCTACGAGCAGTACTTC
CASSFGALASYEQYF
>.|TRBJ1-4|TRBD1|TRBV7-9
TGTGCCAGCAGCTTAGGACAGGGTCAGCGGGAAAAACTGTTTTTT
CASSLGQGQREKLFF
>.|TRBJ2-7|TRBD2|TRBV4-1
TGCGCCAGCAGGCCACTCGCCGTAGCGGGAGACTACGAGCAGTACTTC
CASRPLAVAGDYEQYF